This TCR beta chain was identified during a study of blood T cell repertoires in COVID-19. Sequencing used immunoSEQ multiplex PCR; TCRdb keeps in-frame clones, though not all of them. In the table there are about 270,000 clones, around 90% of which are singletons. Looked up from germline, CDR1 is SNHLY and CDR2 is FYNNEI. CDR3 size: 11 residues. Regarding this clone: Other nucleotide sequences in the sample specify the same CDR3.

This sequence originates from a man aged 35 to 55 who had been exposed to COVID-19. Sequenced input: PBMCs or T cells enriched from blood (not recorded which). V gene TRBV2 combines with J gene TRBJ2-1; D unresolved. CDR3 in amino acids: CASSPRNEQFF. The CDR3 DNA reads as TGTGCAAGCTCCCCGAGGAATGAGCAGTTCTTC.